This section outlines one T cell receptor beta chain sequence together with its context. This clonotype was counted between two and nine times. Its binding antigen is unknown. No base-level quality is on record; no much larger clone is a single base apart. The record originates from a study of T cells after yellow fever vaccination (dated by TCRdb to between 2019 and 2020). Study-wide context: Libraries from fractions with low cell numbers were prepared with the SMART-Seq v4 Ultra Low Input RNA kit. Blood was collected at multiple timepoints before and after primary and secondary immunization, and bulk PBMC replicates and cell subsets were isolated. The cohort comprised two healthy male donors, one aged 18 to 30 and one aged 30 to 40 years. To follow T-cell clones before and after primary and booster YFV17D yellow fever vaccination, bulk TCR alpha and beta repertoires were sequenced over time. Here is what the overall study found, with its caveats: A small share of clonotypes was detected in both CD4 and CD8 compartments, with the overlap likely arising from convergent recombination. Only two donors were included in the study, so the extent to which the findings can be generalized is limited. FACS-sorted repertoires could contain abundant contaminating clonotypes from the bulk population, so computational filtering was required. Most clones expanded after primary vaccination (about 95% of CD4 and roughly 88% of CD8) were re-detected after the booster, suggesting that broad memory maintenance occurred. The secondary T-cell response was found to be weaker but faster than the primary response, with a peak reached on day 5 rather than on day 15.

Taken with the paper, the label for treatment or condition translates to: live attenuated yellow fever vaccine strain. PBMCs were isolated from peripheral blood using a standard Ficoll-Paque protocol. Dynabeads CD4 and CD8 positive selection kits were used to isolate the CD4 and CD8 T-cell fractions. TriZol was used to extract RNA from bulk PBMCs, CD4 and CD8 fractions, and dextramer-positive and dextramer-negative fractions. Trimming removed 3 bases from V and 6 bases from J, leaving 12 bases between the germline ends. The CDR3 contains 14 residues, cysteine and phenylalanine counted. Kept here is only the CDR3 DNA, which spans 42 bases and is read in frame from base 1. According to the germline V gene, CDR1 reads SGHDN and CDR2 reads FVKESK. TCR cDNA was made using 5'RACE template switching, a step that added a universal primer site and unique molecular identifiers. cDNA synthesis was primed from both the TCR alpha and TCR beta constant segments. Library amplification used two PCR steps, and the second PCR step added sample barcodes and sequencing adapters. Sequencing of the libraries was done on either Illumina HiSeq 2500 (2x100 bp) or NovaSeq (2x150 bp). On the study's bioinformatics: Reads were demultiplexed and collapsed into UMI consensus sequences with MIGEC, and V(D)J alignment was performed with MiXCR. Vaccine-responding clonotypes were defined with edgeR using replicate PBMC samples, requiring FDR below 0.01 and a log2 fold change above 5 up to day 15. Each bulk clonotype was labeled CD4 or CD8 based on which sequenced repertoire, CD4 or CD8, contained the clonotype at higher abundance. The public reads were reanalyzed by TCRdb: fastp trimming at Q25, MiXCR alignment, in-frame beta chains only. Each CDR3 protein appears once, grouped with its most common genes and DNA. These V and J calls derive from TCRdb rather than the authors' analysis. This sample has tens of thousands of distinct CDR3 sequences in its table, and 7.5% to 9% of those were observed once. Together, the top ten hold roughly two fifths of the sample.

The TCR sequence derives from a man between 25 and 39 years old who received the YFV17D yellow fever vaccine. The material was CD8+ T cells sorted from PBMCs, obtained on the day of the yellow fever booster vaccination. The chain is assembled from TRBV14 and TRBJ2-1, with the D gene not clear enough to name. The CDR3 has the sequence CASSHTIPGNEQFF. The nucleotide sequence reads TGTGCCAGCAGCCACACGATACCCGGCAATGAGCAGTTCTTC.